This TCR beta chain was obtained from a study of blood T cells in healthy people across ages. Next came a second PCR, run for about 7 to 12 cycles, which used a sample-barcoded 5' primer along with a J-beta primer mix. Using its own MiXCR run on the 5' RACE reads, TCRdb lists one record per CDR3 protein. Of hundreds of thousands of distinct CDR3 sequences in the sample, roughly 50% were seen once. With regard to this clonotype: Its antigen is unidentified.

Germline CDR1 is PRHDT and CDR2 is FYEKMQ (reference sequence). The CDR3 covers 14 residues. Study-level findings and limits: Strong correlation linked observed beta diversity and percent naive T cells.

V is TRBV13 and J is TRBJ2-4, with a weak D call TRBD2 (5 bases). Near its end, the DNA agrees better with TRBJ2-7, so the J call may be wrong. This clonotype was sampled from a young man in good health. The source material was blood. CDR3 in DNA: TGTGCCAGCAGCTCCCGGGATCTATCCTACGAGCAGTACTTC. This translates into CASSSRDLSYEQYF.